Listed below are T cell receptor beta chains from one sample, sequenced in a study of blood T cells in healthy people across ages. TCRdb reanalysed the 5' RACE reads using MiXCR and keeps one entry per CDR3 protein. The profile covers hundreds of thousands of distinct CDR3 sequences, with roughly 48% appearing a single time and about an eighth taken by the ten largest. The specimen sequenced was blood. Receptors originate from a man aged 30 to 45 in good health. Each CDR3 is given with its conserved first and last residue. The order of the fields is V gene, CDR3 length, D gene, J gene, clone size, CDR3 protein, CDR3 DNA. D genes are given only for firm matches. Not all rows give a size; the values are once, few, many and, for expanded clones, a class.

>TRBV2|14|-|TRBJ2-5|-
CASSYGSGRETQYF
TGTGCCAGCAGTTACGGGTCCGGACGGGAGACCCAGTACTTC
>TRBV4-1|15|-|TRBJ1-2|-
CAGSYTSGEHYGYTF
TGCGCCGGCAGCTACACCTCAGGGGAACACTATGGCTACACCTTC
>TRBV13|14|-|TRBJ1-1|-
CASSSKVGVTEAFF
TGTGCCAGCAGCTCTAAGGTTGGGGTCACTGAAGCTTTCTTT
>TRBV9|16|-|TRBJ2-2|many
CASSVAVGMRTGELFF
TGTGCCAGCAGCGTAGCCGTGGGGATGCGCACCGGGGAGCTGTTTTTT
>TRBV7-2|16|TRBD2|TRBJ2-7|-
CASSFGTSGGSYEQYF
TGTGCCAGCAGCTTCGGAACTAGCGGGGGGTCCTACGAGCAGTACTTC
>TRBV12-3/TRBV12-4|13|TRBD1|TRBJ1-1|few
CASRRTGETEAFF
TGTGCCAGCAGACGGACAGGGGAGACTGAAGCTTTCTTT
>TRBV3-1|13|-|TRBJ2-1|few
CASSQDRPGEQFF
TGTGCCAGCAGCCAAGATCGTCCAGGGGAGCAGTTCTTC
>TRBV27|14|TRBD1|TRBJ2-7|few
CASRTGTAQHEQYF
TGTGCCAGCAGGACCGGGACAGCGCAACACGAGCAGTACTTC
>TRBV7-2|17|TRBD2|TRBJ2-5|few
CASSLVGLAGPQETQYF
TGTGCCAGCAGCTTAGTTGGACTAGCGGGGCCACAAGAGACCCAGTACTTC
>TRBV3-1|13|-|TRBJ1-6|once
CASSHPGNSPLHF
TGTGCCAGCAGCCATCCAGGGAATTCACCCCTCCACTTT
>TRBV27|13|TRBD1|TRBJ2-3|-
CANSVTGADTQYF
TGTGCCAACAGTGTGACAGGGGCAGATACGCAGTATTTT
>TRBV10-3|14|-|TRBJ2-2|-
CAISDHREGGELFF
TGTGCCATCAGTGACCACAGGGAGGGCGGGGAGCTGTTTTTT
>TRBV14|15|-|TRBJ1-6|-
CASSQDWQANSPLHF
TGTGCCAGCAGCCAAGACTGGCAGGCAAATTCACCCCTCCACTTT
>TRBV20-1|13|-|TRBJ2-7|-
CSARGVGGYEQYF
TGCAGTGCTAGAGGTGTAGGAGGCTACGAGCAGTACTTC
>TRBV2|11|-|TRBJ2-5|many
CASSGQETQYF
TGTGCCAGCAGTGGTCAAGAGACCCAGTACTTC
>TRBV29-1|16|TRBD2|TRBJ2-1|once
CSVPASGGARGNEQFF
TGCAGCGTGCCTGCTAGCGGGGGGGCCCGGGGCAATGAGCAGTTCTTC
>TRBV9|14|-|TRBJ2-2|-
CASSVGSWVGELFF
TGTGCCAGCAGCGTAGGGTCGTGGGTCGGGGAGCTGTTTTTT
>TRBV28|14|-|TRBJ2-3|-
CASGSTGHADTQYF
TGTGCCAGCGGTTCAACAGGGCACGCAGATACGCAGTATTTT
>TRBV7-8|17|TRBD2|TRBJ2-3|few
CASSPGTSGGLTDTQYF
TGTGCCAGCAGCCCGGGGACTAGCGGGGGTCTGACAGATACGCAGTATTTT
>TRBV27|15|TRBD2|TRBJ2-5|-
CASGRLAHRDGEQYF
TGTGCCAGCGGCAGACTAGCTCACCGGGATGGGGAGCAGTACTTC
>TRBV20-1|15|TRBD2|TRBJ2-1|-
CSAVGLAGYHNEQFF
TGCAGTGCTGTCGGACTAGCGGGTTACCACAATGAGCAGTTCTTC
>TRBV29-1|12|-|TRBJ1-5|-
CSAATGNQPQHF
TGCAGCGCCGCCACGGGGAATCAGCCCCAGCATTTT